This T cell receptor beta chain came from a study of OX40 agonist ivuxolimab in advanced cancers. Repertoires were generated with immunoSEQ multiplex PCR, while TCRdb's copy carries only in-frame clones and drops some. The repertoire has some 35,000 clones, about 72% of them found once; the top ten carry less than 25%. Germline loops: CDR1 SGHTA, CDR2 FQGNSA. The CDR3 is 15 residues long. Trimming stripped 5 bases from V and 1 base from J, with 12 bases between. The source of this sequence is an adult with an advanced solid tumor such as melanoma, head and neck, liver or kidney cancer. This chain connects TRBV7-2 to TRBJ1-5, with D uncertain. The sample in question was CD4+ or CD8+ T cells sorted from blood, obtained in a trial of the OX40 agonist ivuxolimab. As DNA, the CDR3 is TGTGCCAGCAGCACGGGGTACACAAGCAATCAGCCCCAGCATTTT. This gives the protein CASSTGYTSNQPQHF.